A selection of T cell receptor beta chains follows, all from one sample in a study of Ad26.COV2.S vaccination and SARS-CoV-2 variants. Sequencing used immunoSEQ multiplex PCR; TCRdb keeps in-frame clones, though not all of them. This sample has about 350,000 clones, with about nine tenths found just once. The material sequenced was peripheral blood, taken in a trial of Ad26.COV2.S vaccine versus placebo. Receptors originate from a person between 18 and 60 years old who received the Ad26.COV2.S COVID-19 vaccine or a placebo. CDR3s leave out the opening cysteine and the closing phenylalanine or tryptophan. D genes are given only for firm matches.

cdr3_aa,v_call,d_call,j_call
ASSRTGIHEQF,TRBV4-3,TRBD1,TRBJ2-1
ASSVFMRSSYNEQF,TRBV9,.,TRBJ2-1
ASSLPPTEAF,TRBV21-1,.,TRBJ1-1
ASSVQGPNTEAF,TRBV2,.,TRBJ1-1
ASSPPGVRTEAF,TRBV3-1/TRBV3-2,.,TRBJ1-1
ATSRGGAWDTQY,TRBV6-4,.,TRBJ2-3
ASSEYEQY,TRBV25-1,.,TRBJ2-7
ASSRASNTEAF,TRBV7-8,.,TRBJ1-1
ASSSFLELNEQF,TRBV6-2/TRBV6-3,.,TRBJ2-1
ASSLSDQPQH,TRBV28,.,TRBJ1-5
ASSLHRRVGKLF,TRBV7-3,.,TRBJ1-4
AISDPPRTSRYEQY,TRBV10-3,TRBD2,TRBJ2-7
ASSSGTAITDTQY,TRBV11-3,TRBD1,TRBJ2-3
AISEMPGVNYGYT,TRBV10-3,.,TRBJ1-2
ASSPAGNEQF,TRBV9,.,TRBJ2-1
ASSPPGAVGYT,TRBV12-3/TRBV12-4,.,TRBJ1-2
ASSALSLPRTQY,TRBV13,.,TRBJ2-3
ASSFRYNEQF,TRBV7-3,.,TRBJ2-1
ASRGGGTDTQY,TRBV11-3,.,TRBJ2-3
ASSLQGLSSEKLF,TRBV28,.,TRBJ1-4